These T cell receptor beta chains were read from a single sample in a study of identical twins. TCRdb ran MiXCR on the 5' RACE reads and lists one entry per CDR3 protein. Of fewer than 800,000 distinct CDR3 sequences in the sample, under 8.5% were seen once. These same data were also listed under a study on yellow fever vaccine responses in identical twins.

The sample comprised PBMCs. Every receptor here comes from a woman aged 18-29 years in good health. CDR3s include the opening cysteine and the closing phenylalanine or tryptophan. The order of the fields is clone size, J gene, D gene, V gene, CDR3 DNA, CDR3 protein. A D gene is named only where the DNA matches it firmly. Not all rows give a size; the values are once, few, many and, for expanded clones, a class.

.,TRBJ1-3,.,TRBV4-1,TGCGCCAGCAGCAGAAGTCACGACCCTGGAAACACCATATATTTT,CASSRSHDPGNTIYF
many,TRBJ2-7,.,TRBV7-2,TGTGCCAGCAGCTTAAACAGTGGGAGGTACGAGCAGTACTTC,CASSLNSGRYEQYF
few,TRBJ1-2,.,TRBV7-9,TGTGCCAGCAGCTTATGGGGCGTGGGCTACACCTTC,CASSLWGVGYTF
few,TRBJ1-1,.,TRBV7-8,TGTGCCAGCAGCTTATACACAGGGTTGGGCTCTGAAGCTTTCTTT,CASSLYTGLGSEAFF
.,TRBJ2-2,.,TRBV11-2,TGTGCCAGCAGCTCGATAACAGGGCTTTCGTCCGGGGAGCTGTTTTTT,CASSSITGLSSGELFF
.,TRBJ2-7,TRBD1,TRBV6-1,TGTGCCAGCAGTCCAAACCGGGACAGTGCAGACGAGCAGTACTTC,CASSPNRDSADEQYF
.,TRBJ2-5,TRBD2,TRBV12-3/TRBV12-4,TGTGCCAGCAGACCCGCCGGACTAGGAGAGACCCAGTACTTC,CASRPAGLGETQYF
.,TRBJ2-3,TRBD2,TRBV5-1,TGCGCCAGCAGCAAGGGTTCCGGGACTAGCTTCAAGTCAGATACGCAGTATTTT,CASSKGSGTSFKSDTQYF
few,TRBJ1-2,.,TRBV5-1,TGCGCCAGCAGGGAGGGGGGGACCTCCTATGGCTACACCTTC,CASREGGTSYGYTF
many,TRBJ1-4,.,TRBV19,TGTGCCAGTAGTACGCGGGCAACTAATGAAAAACTGTTTTTT,CASSTRATNEKLFF
many,TRBJ1-4,TRBD1,TRBV6-1,TGTGCCAGCAGTGAAAGGGCAGGGGGCGCGGAAAAACTGTTTTTT,CASSERAGGAEKLFF
.,TRBJ2-3,.,TRBV29-1,TGCAGCGTGGCCGAAAACACAGATACGCAGTATTTT,CSVAENTDTQYF
many,TRBJ2-1,.,TRBV24-1,TGTGCCACCAGCACGCCCCTTACCGCAGACAATGAGCAGTTCTTC,CATSTPLTADNEQFF
many,TRBJ1-2,.,TRBV27,TGTGCCAGCAGTTTACGAACGGGAGGTTATGGCTACACCTTC,CASSLRTGGYGYTF
few,TRBJ2-7,.,TRBV11-2,TGTGCCAGCAGCCCTACCTCCGTTAGCGGATCCTACGAGCAGTACTTC,CASSPTSVSGSYEQYF
.,TRBJ1-1,.,TRBV12-5,TGTGCTAGTGGTAACTCGAACGTGGGCACTGAAGCTTTCTTT,CASGNSNVGTEAFF
few,TRBJ2-3,.,TRBV11-2,TGTGCCAGCAGCTTAGGCACAGGCTCCTTTTATGTAGATACGCAGTATTTT,CASSLGTGSFYVDTQYF
few,TRBJ1-2,.,TRBV10-3,TGTGCCATCAGTGAGGTAGCTAACTATGGCTACACCTTC,CAISEVANYGYTF
.,TRBJ2-5,TRBD2,TRBV7-8,TGTGCCAGCAGCCGTATTATGTCTAGCGGGGGCCAAGAGACCCAGTACTTC,CASSRIMSSGGQETQYF
many,TRBJ2-1,TRBD2,TRBV12-3/TRBV12-4,TGTGCCAGCAGTTTAAGTCTAGCGGGGTCAAGTGAGCAGTTCTTC,CASSLSLAGSSEQFF
many,TRBJ2-7,TRBD1,TRBV2,TGTGCCAGCAGTGAATGGACAGGGAGTTACGAGCAGTACTTC,CASSEWTGSYEQYF
many,TRBJ2-1,.,TRBV10-3,TGTGCCATCAGTGATCTACGGGGTGCGAAGGGTGAGCAGTTCTTC,CAISDLRGAKGEQFF
many,TRBJ1-2,TRBD1,TRBV7-8,TGTGCCAGCAGCTTACCCCCAGGGGGCGAGGGCTACACCTTC,CASSLPPGGEGYTF
.,TRBJ2-3,.,TRBV11-2,TGTGCCAGCAGCTTAGCATTTCCTGCTGGCACAGATACGCAGTATTTT,CASSLAFPAGTDTQYF
few,TRBJ1-1,.,TRBV12-3/TRBV12-4,TGTGCCAGCGGGGGCAGAAACACTGAAGCTTTCTTT,CASGGRNTEAFF
few,TRBJ2-7,.,TRBV20-1,TGCAGTGCTAGAGCAGGACAGACTCTCTACGAGCAGTACTTC,CSARAGQTLYEQYF
.,TRBJ2-3,TRBD1,TRBV3-1,TGTGCCAGCAGCGAGGACAGGTTCACAGATACGCAGTATTTT,CASSEDRFTDTQYF
.,TRBJ2-5,.,TRBV7-9,TGTGCCAGCAGTCCCGGGGGCCCGGCCCAGTACTTC,CASSPGGPAQYF
many,TRBJ2-2,TRBD1,TRBV6-5,TGTGCCAGCAAAACACAGGGGGCTATCGGGGAGCTGTTTTTT,CASKTQGAIGELFF
.,TRBJ1-2,.,TRBV24-1,TGTGCCACCAGTGATGATTATGGACAGAACTATGGCTACACCTTC,CATSDDYGQNYGYTF
.,TRBJ2-5,TRBD2,TRBV2,TGTGCCAGCACCCGAAGCCTGTTCGGACCGGACATACTAGCGGGAGGACCATACCAAGAGACCCAGTACTTC,CASTRSLFGPDILAGGPYQETQYF
few,TRBJ2-5,.,TRBV5-1,TGCGCCAGCAGCCCGGCCCTGCTGGAGACCCAGTACTTC,CASSPALLETQYF
few,TRBJ2-7,TRBD2,TRBV20-1,TGCAGTGCTAGAGGGGCGAGCGGGAGCTCCTACGAGCAGTACTTC,CSARGASGSSYEQYF
few,TRBJ2-3,.,TRBV7-9,TGTGCCAGCACCCTGAAAGGGAGCACAGATACGCAGTATTTT,CASTLKGSTDTQYF
many,TRBJ1-5,.,TRBV10-3,TGTGCCATCAGTGATGGCGTTAGCAATCAGCCCCAGCATTTT,CAISDGVSNQPQHF
many,TRBJ2-2,.,TRBV7-8,TGTGCCAGCAGCTTAGGAAACATGAACACCGGGGAGCTGTTTTTT,CASSLGNMNTGELFF
many,TRBJ2-2,.,TRBV12-3/TRBV12-4,TGTGCCAGCGGGTGGGGGACTTTGGTCGGGGAGCTGTTTTTT,CASGWGTLVGELFF
many,TRBJ1-6,.,TRBV2,TGTGCCAGCAGTCTTCGACAGGCAGACAATTCACCCCTCCACTTT,CASSLRQADNSPLHF
few,TRBJ1-3,.,TRBV7-9,TGTGCCAGCAGCTCGGCCCCCGGCCCTTCTGGAAACACCATATATTTT,CASSSAPGPSGNTIYF
many,TRBJ1-1,TRBD1,TRBV20-1,TGCAGTGCTAGAGATGGCCAGGGGGTAACTGAAGCTTTCTTT,CSARDGQGVTEAFF
few,TRBJ2-1,TRBD1,TRBV15,TGTGCCACCAGTCACACAGGGGGGAGCTACAATGAGCAGTTCTTC,CATSHTGGSYNEQFF
many,TRBJ1-4,.,TRBV2,TGTGCCAGCAGTCCCGGGAGGCGTGGAACTAATGAAAAACTGTTTTTT,CASSPGRRGTNEKLFF
.,TRBJ2-7,TRBD1,TRBV28,TGTGCCAGCAGTTTCTGGAGGAGGACAGGGGGGAGAGAGCAGTACTTC,CASSFWRRTGGREQYF
.,TRBJ2-7,.,TRBV12-3/TRBV12-4,TGTGCCAGCACTCAGGGCTGGGGCGGCGACGAGCAGTACTTC,CASTQGWGGDEQYF
few,TRBJ2-2,TRBD2,TRBV12-3/TRBV12-4,TGTGCCAGCAGTTTTCGGCGGGAGTCCCCCGGGGAGCTGTTTTTT,CASSFRRESPGELFF